The 13 T cell receptor beta chains below come from one sample, sequenced in a study of identical twins (dated by TCRdb to the mid-2010s). Library prep was done by 5' RACE. Reads for this sample came from an Illumina HiSeq 2000. TCRdb reprocessed the public reads (quality trimming at Q25 with fastp, clone calling with MiXCR) and kept in-frame beta chains. When rows share a CDR3 protein, they turn into one entry using the most common DNA and genes. The sample has about 210,000 distinct CDR3 sequences on record, around a tenth of them singletons. 5% to 5.5% of the sample goes to the ten largest clones. Material: memory (CD45RO+) T cells sorted from blood. Read against the paper, the sample's cell subset or site label means: CD45RO+ enriched T cells. These receptors came from a woman under 30 in good health.

The chain has TRBV30 and TRBJ1-3; unclear D gene. The germline V and J ends were trimmed by 2 bases and 4 bases, with 9 bases remaining between them. CDR1 GTSNPN and CDR2 SVGIG come from the germline V gene (reference sequence). This CDR3 contains 13 residues. In DNA form, the CDR3 reads TGTGCCTGGAGTCTCGGGGTGGGAAACACCATATATTTT. Amino acids: CAWSLGVGNTIYF.

The rearrangement joins TRBV9 to TRBJ2-4; 13 bases map to TRBD2. In germline, CDR1 is SGDLS, CDR2 YYNGEE. After removal of 4 bases from V and 7 bases from J, the junction contained 8 bases not matched to a gene. This CDR3 contains 16 residues. The CDR3 sequence: CASSLGLAGVGNIQYF. In DNA, the CDR3 is TGTGCCAGCAGCCTTGGACTAGCGGGAGTTGGTAACATTCAGTACTTC.

The rearrangement uses TRBV10-3 and TRBJ1-6, with D maybe TRBD1 (5 bases). V was shortened by 4 bases and J by 7 bases, with 17 bases between the two germline ends. CDR1 and CDR2 from the germline V gene are ENHRY and SYGVKD. This CDR3 is 16 amino acids long. CDR3: CAISAKQDSSNSPLHF. CDR3 nucleotides: TGTGCCATCAGTGCAAAACAAGACAGCTCAAATTCACCCCTCCACTTT.

This clonotype has ten or more counts. The CDR3 coding sequence is TGCAGTGCTACTGCACTAGCGGGGGGCCAAGAGACCCAGTACTTC. It encodes CSATALAGGQETQYF. This chain links TRBV20-1 with TRBJ2-5, with 12 bases that match TRBD2. This CDR3 is 15 amino acids long. The V and J ends lost 4 bases and 1 base, in that order; junction bases with no gene match: 4. Germline CDR1 DFQATT, CDR2 SNEGSKA (reference sequence).

The chain recombines TRBV6-6 with TRBJ1-2; 7 positions match TRBD1. CDR1 is MNHNY and CDR2 is SVGAGI in the germline V gene (reference sequence). J was trimmed by 5 bases and V by 7 bases; bases with no gene match: 7. CDR3 size: 13 residues. The CDR3 DNA sequence: TGTGCCAGCAATCAAGGGGGCGCGTATGGCTACACCTTC. Protein product: CASNQGGAYGYTF.

This rearrangement joins TRBV5-1 to TRBJ2-1, with 12 bases lining up with TRBD2. The CDR3 consists of 15 residues. CDR1 and CDR2 from the germline V gene are SGHRS and YFSETQ. Trimming took 3 bases from V and 6 from J; bases not matched to a gene: 4. The DNA for the CDR3 is TGCGCCAGCAGCTGGACTAGCGGGACTATCAATGAGCAGTTCTTC. The encoded protein is CASSWTSGTINEQFF.

This clonotype was recorded many times. The rearrangement joins TRBV5-1 to TRBJ1-3; no reliable D call. The germline V gene encodes CDR1 SGHRS and CDR2 YFSETQ. The CDR3 contains 13 residues. V gave up 4 bases and J gave up 2 bases, with 7 bases separating them. The CDR3 sequence is CASSRETGNTIYF. The DNA for the CDR3 is TGCGCCAGCAGCCGTGAGACTGGAAACACCATATATTTT.

This clonotype has ten or more counts. V and J are TRBV20-1 and TRBJ2-7, with 10 bases identical to TRBD1. The length of the CDR3 is 15 residues. Germline values: CDR1 DFQATT, CDR2 SNEGSKA (reference sequence). With 6 bases clipped from V and 6 bases from J, the junction kept 14 bases outside the gene matches. The CDR3 coding sequence is TGCAGTGCCCCGGAAGATGGGACAGGGGTAAGCGAGCAGTACTTC. It translates to CSAPEDGTGVSEQYF.

This clonotype occurred many times. This chain uses TRBV18 with TRBJ2-1, with 7 bases lining up with TRBD2. The germline V gene has CDR1 KGHSH and CDR2 LQKENI. Trimming cost V 2 bases and J 4 bases; bases outside gene matches: 5. This CDR3 spans 15 amino acids. The DNA for the CDR3 is TGTGCCAGCTCACCAAGGAGCGGGGAATACAATGAGCAGTTCTTC. Residues: CASSPRSGEYNEQFF.

Only a few counts were recorded for this clonotype. The chain's CDR3 is CSALQLLRGGYGYTF. In DNA, the CDR3 is TGCAGTGCCCTTCAACTCCTCAGGGGAGGCTATGGCTACACCTTC. The chain recombines TRBV20-1 with TRBJ1-2; tentative D call: TRBD1 (6 bases). The CDR3 loop spans 15 amino acids. V was pared by 6 bases and J by 4 bases, with 21 bases between. Per the germline V gene, CDR1 is DFQATT and CDR2 is SNEGSKA (reference sequence).

At least ten counts were recorded for this clonotype. The chain is built from TRBV12-3 or TRBV12-4 and TRBJ1-4, with D unclear. V lost 4 bases to trimming and J lost 7 bases, with 10 bases between them. The CDR3 length is 13 residues. Here the CDR3 reads CASSWRGGEKLFF. Here the CDR3 DNA reads TGTGCCAGCAGTTGGCGTGGCGGTGAAAAACTGTTTTTT.

This clonotype showed up just a few times. The J gene is TRBJ1-2, the V gene TRBV23-1; D is unclear. TRBV23-1 is noted as an ORF with a role that remains uncertain. The CDR3 consists of 13 residues. The ends were cut back, 8 bases at V and 2 bases at J, with 12 bases in the middle. CDR3 residues: CASATDANYGYTF. The CDR3 nucleotides read TGCGCCAGCGCCACCGACGCCAACTATGGCTACACCTTC.

The CDR3 is CSARRQDSNQPQHF. Here the CDR3 DNA reads TGCAGTGCTAGAAGGCAGGATAGCAATCAGCCCCAGCATTTT. The chain employs TRBV20-1 and TRBJ1-5; D is ambiguous. CDR3 length: 14 amino acids. Trimming left V 2 bases short and J 0 bases short, with 8 bases between. Germline V gene sequence: CDR1 DFQATT, CDR2 SNEGSKA (reference sequence).